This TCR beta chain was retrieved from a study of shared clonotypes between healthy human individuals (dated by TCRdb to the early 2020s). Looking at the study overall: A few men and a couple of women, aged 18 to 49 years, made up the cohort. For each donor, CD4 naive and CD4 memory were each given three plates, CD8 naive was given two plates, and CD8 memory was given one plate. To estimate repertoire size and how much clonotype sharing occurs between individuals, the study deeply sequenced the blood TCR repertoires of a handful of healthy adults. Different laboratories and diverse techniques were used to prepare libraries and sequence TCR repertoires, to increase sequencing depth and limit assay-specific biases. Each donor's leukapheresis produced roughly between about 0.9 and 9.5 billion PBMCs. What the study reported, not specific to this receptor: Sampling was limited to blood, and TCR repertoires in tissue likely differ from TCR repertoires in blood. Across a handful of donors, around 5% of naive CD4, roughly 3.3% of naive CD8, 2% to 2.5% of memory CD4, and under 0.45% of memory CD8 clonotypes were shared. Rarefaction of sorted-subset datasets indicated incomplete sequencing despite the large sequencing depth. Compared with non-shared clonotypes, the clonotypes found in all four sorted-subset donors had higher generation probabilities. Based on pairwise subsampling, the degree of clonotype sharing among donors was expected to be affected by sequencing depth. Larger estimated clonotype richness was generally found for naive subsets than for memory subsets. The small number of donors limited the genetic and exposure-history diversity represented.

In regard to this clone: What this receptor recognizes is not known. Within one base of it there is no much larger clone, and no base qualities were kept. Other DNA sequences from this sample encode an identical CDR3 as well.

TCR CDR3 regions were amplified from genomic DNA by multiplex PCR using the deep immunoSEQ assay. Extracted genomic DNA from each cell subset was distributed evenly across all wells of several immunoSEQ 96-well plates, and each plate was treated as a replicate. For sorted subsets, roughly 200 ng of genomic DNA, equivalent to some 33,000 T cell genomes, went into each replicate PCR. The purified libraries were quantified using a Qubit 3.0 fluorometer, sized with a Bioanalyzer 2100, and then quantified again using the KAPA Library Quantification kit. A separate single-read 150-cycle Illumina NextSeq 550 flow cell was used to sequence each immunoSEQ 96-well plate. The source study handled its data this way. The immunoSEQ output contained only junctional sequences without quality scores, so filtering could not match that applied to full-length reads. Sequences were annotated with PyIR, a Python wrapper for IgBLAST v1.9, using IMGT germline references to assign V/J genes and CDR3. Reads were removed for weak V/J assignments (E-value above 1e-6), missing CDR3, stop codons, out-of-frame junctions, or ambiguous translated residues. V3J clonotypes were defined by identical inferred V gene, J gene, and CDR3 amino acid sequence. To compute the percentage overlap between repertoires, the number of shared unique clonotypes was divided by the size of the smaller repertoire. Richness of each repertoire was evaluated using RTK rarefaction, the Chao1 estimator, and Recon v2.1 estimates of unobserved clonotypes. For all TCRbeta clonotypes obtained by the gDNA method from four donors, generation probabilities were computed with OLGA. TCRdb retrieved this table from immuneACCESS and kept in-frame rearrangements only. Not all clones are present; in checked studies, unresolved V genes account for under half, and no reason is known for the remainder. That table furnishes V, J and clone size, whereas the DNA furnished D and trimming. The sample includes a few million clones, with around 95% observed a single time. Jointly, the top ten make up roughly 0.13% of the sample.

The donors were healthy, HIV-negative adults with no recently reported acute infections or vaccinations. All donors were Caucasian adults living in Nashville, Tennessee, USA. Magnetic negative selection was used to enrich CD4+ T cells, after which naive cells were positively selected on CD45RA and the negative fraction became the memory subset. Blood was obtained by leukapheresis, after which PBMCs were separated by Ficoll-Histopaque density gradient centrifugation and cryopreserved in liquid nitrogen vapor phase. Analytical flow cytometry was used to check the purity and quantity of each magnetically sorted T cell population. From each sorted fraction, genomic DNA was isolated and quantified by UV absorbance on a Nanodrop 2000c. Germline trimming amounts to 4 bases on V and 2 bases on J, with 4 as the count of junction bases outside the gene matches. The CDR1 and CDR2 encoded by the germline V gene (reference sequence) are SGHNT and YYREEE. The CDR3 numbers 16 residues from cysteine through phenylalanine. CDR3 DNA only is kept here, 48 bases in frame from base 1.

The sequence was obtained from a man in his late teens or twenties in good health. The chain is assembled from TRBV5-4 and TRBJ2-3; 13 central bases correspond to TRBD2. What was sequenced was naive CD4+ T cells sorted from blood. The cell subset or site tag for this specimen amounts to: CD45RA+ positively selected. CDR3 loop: CASSLGTSGATDTQYF. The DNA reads TGTGCCAGCAGCCTCGGGACTAGCGGGGCCACAGATACGCAGTATTTT.